The T cell receptor beta chain described here comes from a study of T-cell reconstitution after alpha-beta-depleted transplantation in children. During its preparation, the TCRbeta library received unique molecular identifiers. TCRdb called the PCR reads again in MiXCR, with one record for every CDR3 protein. Of about 540,000 distinct CDR3 sequences in the sample, around 17% were seen once. This CDR3 has 14 residues. Trimming stripped 3 bases from V and 5 bases from J, with 13 bases between. The specimen was PBMCs from the stem cell graft donor, collected from the stem cell graft. This sequence joins TRBV12-3 or TRBV12-4 and TRBJ1-2, with TRBD1 as a possible D gene (5 bases). This sequence was found in a human donor who donated a stem cell graft to a child with acute lymphoblastic leukemia. The CDR3 region has the DNA TGTGCCAGCAGTTTTCCGGACAAACCGTATGGCTACACCTTC. Its protein is CASSFPDKPYGYTF.